The 4 T cell receptor beta chains listed next were all sequenced from one sample in a study of graft-versus-host responses after intestinal transplantation (dated by TCRdb to about 2021). The label giving this sample's time point can be read as: cells obtained before transplantation from donor or recipient. The library was generated by the immunoSEQ multiplex PCR assay. TCRdb re-hosts the immuneACCESS table, in-frame sequences only. Its copies lack some clones; in the studies checked, an unresolved V gene accounts for under half of them, and the cause for the rest is not known. The sample table records under 90,000 clones; approximately 90% of these occur just once. 0.3% to 0.45% of the sample lies in the top ten. Their antigens remain unidentified. The sample in question was unstimulated CD4+ T cells sorted from spleen or lymph node cells, obtained before transplant. The receptors shown here come from a human donor who was the organ donor for an intestinal transplant.

The chain has TRBV7-9 and TRBJ1-2; TRBD1 matches 7 bases. This CDR3 comprises 12 residues. Germline V gene data show CDR1 as SEHNR and CDR2 as FQNEAQ (reference sequence). V shed 0 bases and J 10 bases; nucleotides not matched to a gene: 2. CDR3 nucleotides: TGTGCCAGCAGCTTAGCGGGACAGTCCTACACCTTC. Its protein is CASSLAGQSYTF.

The chain combines TRBV21-1 with TRBJ1-1; the DNA was not compared with TRBD1, the D call given in the table. TRBV21-1 is listed as a pseudogene. This CDR3 spans 16 amino acids. Here the CDR3 reads CASSRSDRGKLTEAFF. CDR3 in DNA: TGTGCCAGCAGTAGGTCCGACAGGGGAAAACTCACTGAAGCTTTCTTT.

This sequence joins TRBV5-6 and TRBJ2-1; a possible D gene is TRBD1 (5 bases). Trimming cost V 7 bases and J 12 bases, with 29 bases left between them. The V gene's germline CDR1 is SGHDT and CDR2 YYEEEE. CDR3 length: 16 amino acids. CDR3 nucleotide sequence: TGTGCCAGCGGATCCCCTCATCCGCAGGGTTCTTATGGGCAGTTCTTC. Translating it yields CASGSPHPQGSYGQFF.

The J gene is TRBJ2-7, the V gene TRBV14; tentatively, D is TRBD1 (7 bases). The V gene lost 4 bases and the J gene lost 7 bases, with 23 bases spanning the gap. From germline, CDR1 is SGHDN and CDR2 FVKESK. This CDR3 is built from 16 residues. In nucleotides, the CDR3 is TGTGCCAGCAGCCCTATCAGGGGGGCTCTTATGGGAGAGCAGTACTTC. Its protein product is CASSPIRGALMGEQYF.